This TCR beta chain emerged from a study of Graves' ophthalmopathy and Graves' hyperthyroidism. TCR beta CDR3 regions were amplified from RNA transcripts. Second-round multiplex PCR followed a first-round RT-PCR using HTBI primers. A single record per CDR3 protein comes from TCRdb applying MiXCR to the multiplex PCR reads. The sample contains about 400,000 distinct CDR3 sequences, around 19% of which appear only once. The specimen sequenced was peripheral blood. This sequence was found in a woman between 18 and 29 years old with Graves' ophthalmopathy.

In DNA, the CDR3 is TGCAGTGCAGGGCCCCCCGGAGGCAAAAAGACCCAGTACTTC. Its translation: CSAGPPGGKKTQYF. The V call is TRBV20-1, the J call TRBJ2-5; D is perhaps TRBD2 (5 bases). Between the trimmed V and J ends, which lost 6 bases and 6 bases, there was a span of 20 bases. This CDR3 is 14 amino acids long. CDR1 is DFQATT and CDR2 is SNEGSKA in the germline V gene (reference sequence).